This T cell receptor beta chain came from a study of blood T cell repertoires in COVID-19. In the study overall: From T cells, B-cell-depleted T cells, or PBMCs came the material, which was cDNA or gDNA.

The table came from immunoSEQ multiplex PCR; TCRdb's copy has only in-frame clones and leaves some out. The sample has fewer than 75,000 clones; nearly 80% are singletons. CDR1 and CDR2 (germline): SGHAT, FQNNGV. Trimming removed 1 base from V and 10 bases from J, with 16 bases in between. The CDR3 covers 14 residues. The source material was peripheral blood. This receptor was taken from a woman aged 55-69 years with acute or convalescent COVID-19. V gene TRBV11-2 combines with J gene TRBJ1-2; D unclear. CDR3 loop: CASSLVVAEGAYTF. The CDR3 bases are TGTGCCAGCAGCTTAGTGGTGGCCGAGGGCGCCTACACCTTC. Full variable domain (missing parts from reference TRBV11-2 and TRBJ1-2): EAGVAQSPRYKIIEKRQSVAFWCNPISGHATLYWYQQILGQGPKLLIQFQNNGVVDDSQLPKDRFSAERLKGVDSTLKIQPAKLEDSAVYLCASSLVVAEGAYTFGSGTRLTVV.